The rows below give T cell receptor beta chains drawn from one sample of a study of Ad26.COV2.S vaccination and SARS-CoV-2 variants. Only in-frame clones appear in the TCRdb table, and some are missing; sequencing was by immunoSEQ multiplex PCR. This table has about 430,000 clones, 90% appearing once. Source: peripheral blood, taken in a trial of Ad26.COV2.S vaccine versus placebo. The receptor source for this set is a person between 18 and 65 years old who received the Ad26.COV2.S COVID-19 vaccine or a placebo. The conserved cysteine and the conserved F or W are not part of the CDR3 here. Fields, in order: V gene, J gene, D gene, CDR3 protein. A D gene is named only where the DNA matches it firmly.

V: TRBV23-1
J: TRBJ2-7
D: NA
CDR3: ASSIESGGGHRPGEQY

V: TRBV15
J: TRBJ2-7
D: NA
CDR3: ATSPHAGRQYEQY

V: TRBV7-9
J: TRBJ2-7
D: NA
CDR3: ASSRRGPDEQY

V: TRBV7-2
J: TRBJ2-3
D: NA
CDR3: ASSLGPRRADTQY

V: TRBV29-1
J: TRBJ1-1
D: NA
CDR3: SARQYMNTEAF

V: TRBV19
J: TRBJ2-7
D: NA
CDR3: ASSSTGSSYEQY

V: TRBV7-6
J: TRBJ2-6
D: NA
CDR3: ASSSQAGANVLT

V: TRBV11-3
J: TRBJ2-5
D: TRBD1
CDR3: ASSLGTGGQETQY

V: TRBV29-1
J: TRBJ1-1
D: NA
CDR3: SVAPPLDSRNTEAF

V: TRBV9
J: TRBJ2-1
D: TRBD1
CDR3: ASSEKGQGLYNEQF

V: TRBV6-5
J: TRBJ2-2
D: NA
CDR3: ASSPGQNTGELF

V: TRBV6-5
J: TRBJ1-1
D: TRBD1
CDR3: ASSLSGTGTIYEAF

V: TRBV9
J: TRBJ2-7
D: NA
CDR3: ASSVGGVGTYEQY

V: TRBV19
J: TRBJ1-3
D: TRBD1
CDR3: ASTQGAIGNTIY

V: TRBV28
J: TRBJ2-5
D: TRBD1
CDR3: ASSSTGTGTETQY

V: TRBV30
J: TRBJ1-1
D: NA
CDR3: AWRRTEAF

V: TRBV9
J: TRBJ2-2
D: NA
CDR3: ASSVEAGELF

V: TRBV13
J: TRBJ2-3
D: TRBD1
CDR3: ASSGQGMDTQY

V: TRBV7-9
J: TRBJ2-3
D: NA
CDR3: ASTEVRISTDTQY

V: TRBV28
J: TRBJ1-1
D: TRBD1
CDR3: ASRGQGLTEAF

V: TRBV9
J: TRBJ2-1
D: TRBD2
CDR3: ASSVVGGRAGEQF

V: TRBV6-5
J: TRBJ2-7
D: NA
CDR3: ASFQGEQY

V: TRBV29-1
J: TRBJ2-7
D: NA
CDR3: SARGVGEQY

V: TRBV7-9
J: TRBJ2-1
D: NA
CDR3: ASSFGVRVYNEQF

V: TRBV2
J: TRBJ2-4
D: NA
CDR3: ASKGNIQY

V: TRBV19
J: TRBJ2-3
D: NA
CDR3: ASSIPGRGADTQY

V: TRBV10-3
J: TRBJ2-2
D: NA
CDR3: AISGGLERSGELF

V: TRBV6-5
J: TRBJ2-3
D: NA
CDR3: ASSYSSVPSTDTQY

V: TRBV7-2
J: TRBJ2-7
D: NA
CDR3: ASSLAGGYSYEQY

V: TRBV6-5
J: TRBJ1-4
D: TRBD1
CDR3: ASTGTGWEKLF

V: TRBV5-4
J: TRBJ2-7
D: TRBD2
CDR3: ASSVDVPSAGGEQY

V: TRBV19
J: TRBJ1-5
D: TRBD1
CDR3: ASSRTGYSNQPQH

V: TRBV7-9
J: TRBJ2-7
D: NA
CDR3: ASSWDTYEQY

V: TRBV7-2
J: TRBJ2-4
D: NA
CDR3: ASSPLFRDSFVGKNIQY

V: TRBV11-2
J: TRBJ2-4
D: NA
CDR3: ASSLEKYRGAKNIQY

V: TRBV27
J: TRBJ2-3
D: TRBD2
CDR3: ASSPLAGGGTDTQY

V: TRBV5-1
J: TRBJ1-1
D: TRBD1
CDR3: ASSLDGTGFSAF

V: TRBV12-3/TRBV12-4
J: TRBJ2-7
D: NA
CDR3: ASSLVQFYEQY

V: TRBV5-5
J: TRBJ1-1
D: NA
CDR3: ASSFDAVNTEAF

V: TRBV6-6
J: TRBJ2-6
D: TRBD1
CDR3: ASSPGQAFSGANVLT

V: TRBV18
J: TRBJ1-1
D: NA
CDR3: ASSPTANTEAF

V: TRBV5-1
J: TRBJ2-3
D: TRBD1
CDR3: ASSDRTGGASDTQY

V: TRBV6-6
J: TRBJ1-2
D: NA
CDR3: ASSFYSSFYGYT

V: TRBV28
J: TRBJ1-5
D: NA
CDR3: ASSLPAQKTVSNQPQH

V: TRBV30
J: TRBJ1-5
D: NA
CDR3: AWSVGKTAYSNQPQH

V: TRBV4-3
J: TRBJ1-2
D: TRBD1
CDR3: ASSQRRDSIDSNYGYT

V: TRBV9
J: TRBJ2-7
D: TRBD1
CDR3: ASSATGTISYEQY

V: TRBV11-2
J: TRBJ2-2
D: NA
CDR3: ASSTGVLSGELF

V: TRBV15
J: TRBJ2-7
D: TRBD2
CDR3: ATSRPGLASWEQY